This TCR beta chain derives from a study of T cells in Graves' hyperthyroidism and ophthalmopathy. TCR beta CDR3 sequences were amplified from RNA transcripts. TCR CDR3 underwent first-round RT-PCR with the HTBI primer set. Using its own MiXCR run on the multiplex PCR reads, TCRdb lists one record per CDR3 protein. Of around 290,000 distinct CDR3 sequences listed, 13% were seen once; the top ten hold around 7.9%. This CDR3 spans 15 amino acids. Trimming shortened V by 5 bases and J by 1 base, and 13 bases separated the two germline ends. CDR1 and CDR2 (germline): LNHDA, SQIVND (reference sequence). This clonotype was recorded many times.

The specimen sequenced was blood. This chain connects TRBV19 to TRBJ2-3; D possibly corresponds to TRBD2 (5 bases). This TCR was recovered from a woman between 25 and 40 years old with Graves' hyperthyroidism that later progressed to Graves' ophthalmopathy. CDR3 sequence (DNA): TGTGCCAGTAGTGAGAGGGTCTTGGGCACAGATACGCAGTATTTT. It translates to CASSERVLGTDTQYF. Filled out from reference TRBV19 and TRBJ2-3, the complete variable domain reads DGGITQSPKYLFRKEGQNVTLSCEQNLNHDAMYWYRQDPGQGLRLIYYSQIVNDFQKGDIAEGYSVSREKKESFPLTVTSAQKNPTAFYLCASSERVLGTDTQYFGPGTRLTVL.